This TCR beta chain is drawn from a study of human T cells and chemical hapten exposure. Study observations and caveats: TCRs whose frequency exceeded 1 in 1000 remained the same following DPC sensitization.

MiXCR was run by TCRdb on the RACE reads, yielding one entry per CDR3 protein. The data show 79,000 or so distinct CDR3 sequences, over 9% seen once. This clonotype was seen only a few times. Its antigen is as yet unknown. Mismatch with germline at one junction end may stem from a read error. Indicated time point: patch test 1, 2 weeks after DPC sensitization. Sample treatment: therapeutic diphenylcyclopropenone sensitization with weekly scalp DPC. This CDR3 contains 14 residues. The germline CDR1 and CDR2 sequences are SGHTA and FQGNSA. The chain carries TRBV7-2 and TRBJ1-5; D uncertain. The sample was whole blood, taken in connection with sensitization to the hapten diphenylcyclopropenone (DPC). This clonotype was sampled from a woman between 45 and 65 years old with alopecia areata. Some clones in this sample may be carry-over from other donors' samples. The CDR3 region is CVSSAGSLSQPQHF. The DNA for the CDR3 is TGTGTCAGCAGCGCAGGATCCTTGAGTCAGCCCCAGCATTTT.